This record covers a single T cell receptor delta chain. TCRdb reapplied CATT to the RT-PCR reads. The data contain 7,000 or so delta-chain clones, around 27% of them singletons. The data are from a study of gamma-delta T cells after stem cell transplantation. From germline, CDR1 is GEAIGNYY and CDR2 EKD. The CDR3 spans 17 residues. Trimming took 5 bases from V and 2 from J; bases not matched to a gene: 11. The sequenced sample consisted of gamma-delta T cells. The sequence was collected from a human donor. It is not recorded whose cells these are; they may come from a transplant donor. The chain recombines TRDV2 with TRDJ1, with 12 bases lining up with TRDD3. CDR3 nucleotide sequence: TGTGCCTGTGTCTTACTGGGGGATACCGGTTGGACCGATAAACTCATCTTT. Translating it yields CACVLLGDTGWTDKLIF.